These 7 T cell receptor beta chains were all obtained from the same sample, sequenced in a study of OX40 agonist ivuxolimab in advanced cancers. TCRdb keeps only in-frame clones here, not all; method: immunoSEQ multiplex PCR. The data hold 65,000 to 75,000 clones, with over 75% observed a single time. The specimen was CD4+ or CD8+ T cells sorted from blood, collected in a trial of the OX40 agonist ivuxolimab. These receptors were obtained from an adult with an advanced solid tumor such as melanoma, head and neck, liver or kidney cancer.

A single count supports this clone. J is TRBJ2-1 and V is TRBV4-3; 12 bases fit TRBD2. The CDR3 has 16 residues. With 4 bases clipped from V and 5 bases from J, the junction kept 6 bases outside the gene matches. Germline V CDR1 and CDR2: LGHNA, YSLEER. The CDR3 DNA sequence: TGCGCCAGCAGCCGATCACTAGCGGGAGGCAACAATGAGCAGTTCTTC. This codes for CASSRSLAGGNNEQFF.

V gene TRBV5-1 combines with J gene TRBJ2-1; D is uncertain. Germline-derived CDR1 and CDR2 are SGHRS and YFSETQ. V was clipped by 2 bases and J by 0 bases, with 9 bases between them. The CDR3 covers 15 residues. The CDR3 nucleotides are TGCGCCAGCAGCTTTGGTAGAGGCTCCTACAATGAGCAGTTCTTC. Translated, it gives CASSFGRGSYNEQFF.

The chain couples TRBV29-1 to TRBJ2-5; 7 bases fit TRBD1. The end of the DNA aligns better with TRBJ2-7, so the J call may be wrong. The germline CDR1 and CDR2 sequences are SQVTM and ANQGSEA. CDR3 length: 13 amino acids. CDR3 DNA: TGCAGCGTAGGGCAGGGGGTTACCTACGAGCAGTACTTC. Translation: CSVGQGVTYEQYF.

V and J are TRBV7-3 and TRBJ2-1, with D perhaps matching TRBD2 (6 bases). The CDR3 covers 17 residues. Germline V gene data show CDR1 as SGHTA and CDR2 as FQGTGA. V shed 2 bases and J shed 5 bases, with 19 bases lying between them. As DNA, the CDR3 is TGTGCCAGCAGCTTATTCTTCGGCGGGGACCAGGACAATGAGCAGTTCTTC. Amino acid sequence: CASSLFFGGDQDNEQFF.

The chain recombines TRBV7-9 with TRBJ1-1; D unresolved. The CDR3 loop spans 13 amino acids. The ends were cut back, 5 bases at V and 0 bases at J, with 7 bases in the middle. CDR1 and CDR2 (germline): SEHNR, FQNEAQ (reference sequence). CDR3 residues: CASSPGLNTEAFF. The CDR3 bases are TGTGCCAGCAGCCCCGGATTGAACACTGAAGCTTTCTTT.

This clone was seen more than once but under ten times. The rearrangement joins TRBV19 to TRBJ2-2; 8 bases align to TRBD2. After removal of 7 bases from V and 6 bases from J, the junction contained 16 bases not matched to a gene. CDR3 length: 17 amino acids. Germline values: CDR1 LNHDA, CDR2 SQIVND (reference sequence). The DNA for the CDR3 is TGTGCCAGTATGGGTGTTAGCGGGACCGTCGGCCCCGGGGAGCTGTTTTTT. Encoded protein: CASMGVSGTVGPGELFF.

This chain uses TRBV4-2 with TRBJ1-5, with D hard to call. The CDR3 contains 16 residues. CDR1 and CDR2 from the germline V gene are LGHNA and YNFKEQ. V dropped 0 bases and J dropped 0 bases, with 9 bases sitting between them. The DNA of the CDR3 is TGTGCCAGCAGCCAAGATCGGACTCTTAGCAATCAGCCCCAGCATTTT. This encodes CASSQDRTLSNQPQHF.